This T cell receptor (beta chain) is drawn from a study of siplizumab effects on memory and regulatory T cells. This clone appeared a single time. The antigen is undetermined. Generated by immunoSEQ multiplex PCR, the TCRdb table keeps only in-frame clones and is missing some. The sample comprises 90,000 to 140,000 clones, about 93% of which are singletons, and 0.32% rests with the top ten. The J segment lost 1 base and the V segment lost 5 bases, leaving 7 bases of the junction unmatched. Per the germline V gene, CDR1 is MNHNY and CDR2 is SVGAGI (reference sequence). CDR3 size: 15 residues. Study-level findings and limits: Memory cells seemed less diverse than naive T cells, which also seemed major contributors to the alloresponse. On average, under 75% of mappable alloreactive CD4+ clones were Treg-derived under siplizumab, against about 30% in controls.

V is TRBV6-6 and J is TRBJ1-1; 7 nucleotides agree with TRBD1. Input material: CD4+ T cells sorted from blood. This receptor was identified in a human donor in good health. The CDR3 bases are TGTGCCAGCAGTGCCGTCAGGGGGGGGAACACTGAAGCTTTCTTT. It is translated as CASSAVRGGNTEAFF.